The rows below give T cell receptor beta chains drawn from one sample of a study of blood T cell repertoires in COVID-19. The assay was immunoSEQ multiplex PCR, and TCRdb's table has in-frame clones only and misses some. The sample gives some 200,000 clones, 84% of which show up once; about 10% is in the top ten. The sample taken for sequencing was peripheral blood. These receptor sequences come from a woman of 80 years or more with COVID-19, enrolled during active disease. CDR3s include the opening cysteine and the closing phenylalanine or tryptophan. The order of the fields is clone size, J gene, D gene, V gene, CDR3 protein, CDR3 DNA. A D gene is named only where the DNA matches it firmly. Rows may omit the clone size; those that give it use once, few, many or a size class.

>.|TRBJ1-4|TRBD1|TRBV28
CASSLGTGSEKLFF
TGTGCCAGCAGTTTGGGGACAGGGAGTGAAAAACTGTTTTTT
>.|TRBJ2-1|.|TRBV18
CASSPQKNTEQFF
TGTGCCAGCTCACCACAGAAGAACACTGAGCAGTTCTTC
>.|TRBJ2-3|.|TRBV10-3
CAISGVDSAGFTDTQYF
TGTGCCATCAGTGGGGTTGACAGCGCGGGGTTCACAGATACGCAGTATTTT
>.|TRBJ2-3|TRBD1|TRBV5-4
CASSSKGQGDTQYF
TGTGCCAGCAGCTCCAAAGGACAGGGTGATACGCAGTATTTT
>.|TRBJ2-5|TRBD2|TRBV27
CASGGERGGAKTQYF
TGTGCCAGCGGAGGGGAGCGGGGGGGCGCAAAGACCCAGTACTTC
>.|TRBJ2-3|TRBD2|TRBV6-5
CASMERGGRDTQYF
TGTGCCAGCATGGAGCGGGGGGGCCGAGATACGCAGTATTTT
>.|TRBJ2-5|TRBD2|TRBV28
CASSFEVGGTQETQYF
TGTGCCAGCAGTTTTGAGGTCGGGGGGACCCAAGAGACCCAGTACTTC
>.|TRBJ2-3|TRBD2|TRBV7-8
CASSEKRGSGGNTQYF
TGTGCCAGCAGCGAAAAGCGAGGTAGCGGGGGGAATACGCAGTATTTT
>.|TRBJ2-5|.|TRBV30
CAWSVGGATTQYF
TGTGCCTGGAGTGTAGGGGGGGCGACGACCCAGTACTTC
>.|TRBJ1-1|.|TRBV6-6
CASSSTVPMNTEAFF
TGTGCCAGCAGCTCGACAGTTCCCATGAACACTGAAGCTTTCTTT
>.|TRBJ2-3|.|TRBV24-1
CATSQDSETDTQYF
TGTGCCACCAGCCAAGACAGTGAAACAGATACGCAGTATTTT
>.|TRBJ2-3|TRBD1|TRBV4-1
CASSQSGTGTDTQYF
TGCGCCAGCAGCCAGTCAGGGACAGGCACAGATACGCAGTATTTT
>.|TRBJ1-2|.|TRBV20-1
CSTSEGVGYGYTF
TGCAGTACTAGTGAAGGGGTCGGCTATGGCTACACCTTC
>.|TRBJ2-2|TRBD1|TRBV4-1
CASSLRGTNTGELFF
TGCGCCAGCAGCCTCAGGGGGACAAACACCGGGGAGCTGTTTTTT
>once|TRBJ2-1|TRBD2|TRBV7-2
CASSPRLAHGNEQFF
TGTGCCAGCAGCCCCAGACTAGCGCACGGGAATGAGCAGTTCTTC
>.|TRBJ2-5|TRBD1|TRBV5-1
CASSSTGGKETQYF
TGCGCCAGCAGCTCGACAGGGGGTAAAGAGACCCAGTACTTC
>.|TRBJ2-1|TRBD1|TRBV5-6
CASSLGGTDYNEQFF
TGTGCCAGCAGCTTGGGTGGGACAGATTACAATGAGCAGTTCTTC